Below are 7 T cell receptor beta chains sequenced from a single sample in a study of blood T cell repertoires in COVID-19. Sequencing used immunoSEQ multiplex PCR; TCRdb keeps in-frame clones, though not all of them. The table has over 200,000 clones, around 85% seen once. The material sequenced was PBMCs or T cells enriched from blood (not recorded which). Receptors originate from a man in his forties who had recovered from COVID-19.

The J gene is TRBJ2-5, the V gene TRBV24-1, with 9 bases lining up with TRBD1. The trim removed 4 bases at V and 5 bases at J, leaving 4 bases unmatched. The germline CDR1 and CDR2 sequences are KGHDR and SFDVKD. The CDR3 runs to 14 residues. CDR3 coding DNA: TGTGCCACCAGTGACGCAGGACAGGGGGAGACCCAGTACTTC. It is translated as CATSDAGQGETQYF.

J is TRBJ2-3 and V is TRBV12-5; weak D call: TRBD2 (6 bases). The CDR3 loop spans 13 amino acids. Germline CDR1 and CDR2: LGHNT and FRNRAP. The V and J ends lost 3 bases and 4 bases respectively, with 8 bases between them. CDR3 DNA sequence: TGTGCTAGTGGTTTCGGGACTCCAGATACGCAGTATTTT. This sequence encodes CASGFGTPDTQYF.

This chain links TRBV9 with TRBJ2-7; 11 positions match TRBD2. The germline V gene has CDR1 SGDLS and CDR2 YYNGEE. The CDR3 sequence is 15 residues long. V was clipped by 4 bases and J by 0 bases; unmatched bases: 3. CDR3 DNA: TGTGCCAGCAGCCTGACTAGCGGGGACTCCTACGAGCAGTACTTC. It is translated as CASSLTSGDSYEQYF.

V gene TRBV18 combines with J gene TRBJ1-4; 10 bases agree with TRBD1. This CDR3 contains 15 residues. The germline gives CDR1 KGHSH, CDR2 LQKENI. J was trimmed by 5 bases and V by 2 bases; bases with no gene match: 2. The CDR3 DNA is TGTGCCAGCTCACCAGGGGGACAGGGGAATGAAAAACTGTTTTTT. It encodes CASSPGGQGNEKLFF.

The chain has TRBV14 and TRBJ2-3; 7 nucleotides agree with TRBD1. The CDR3 is 16 amino acids. With 1 base clipped from V and 2 bases from J, the junction kept 6 bases outside the gene matches. Germline V CDR1 and CDR2: SGHDN, FVKESK. This CDR3 is CASSQVGGRPTDTQYF. The CDR3 DNA sequence: TGTGCCAGCAGCCAAGTAGGGGGCCGACCCACAGATACGCAGTATTTT.

The rearrangement uses TRBV7-3 and TRBJ1-4; possible D gene TRBD1, 5 bases. Trimming removed 5 bases at V and 8 bases at J, with 18 bases between. The CDR3 totals 15 residues. CDR1 SGHTA and CDR2 FQGTGA come from the germline V gene. The DNA of the CDR3 is TGTGCCAGCAGCCAATACAGGAAGGGGATGGAAAAACTGTTTTTT. Protein: CASSQYRKGMEKLFF.

CDR3 sequence reads: CASTSGSIVYEQYF. CDR3 nucleotide sequence: TGTGCCAGCACATCAGGGTCGATTGTTTACGAGCAGTACTTC. This chain connects TRBV6-5 to TRBJ2-7, with D possibly being TRBD1 (5 bases). Germline CDR1 is MNHEY and CDR2 is SVGAGI. CDR3 length: 14 residues. The V and J ends lost 7 bases and 4 bases respectively, with 17 bases between them.